This entry features one TCR beta chain sequence. This entry is derived from a study of technical replicates of blood from a few donors. V gave up 4 bases and J gave up 5 bases; unmatched junction bases: 4. Germline assignment: CDR1 SNHLY and CDR2 FYNNEI. This CDR3 is built from 14 residues. Produced via immunoSEQ multiplex PCR; TCRdb's table is partial and in-frame only. The sample contains tens of thousands of clones, nearly 95% of which appear only once. The sequencing input was PBMCs. The TCR comes from a human donor in good health. Some clones in this sample may be carry-over from other donors' samples. The V and J genes are TRBV2 and TRBJ2-3; 9 nucleotides align to TRBD2. CDR3 coding DNA: TGTGCCAGCAGTGTTGCTAGCGGGAAAGATACGCAGTATTTT. Translated, it gives CASSVASGKDTQYF.